The 21 T cell receptor beta chains in this list originate from one sample, sequenced in a study of T cell changes during pregnancy in multiple sclerosis. Repertoires were generated with immunoSEQ multiplex PCR, while TCRdb's copy carries only in-frame clones and drops some. The sample has around 43,000 clones, almost 95% seen once. Sequenced material: CD4+ T cells from peripheral blood mononuclear cells, taken before pregnancy. Every receptor here comes from a female donor with multiple sclerosis, enrolled in a pregnancy study.

The V and J genes are TRBV7-2 and TRBJ2-7; possible D gene TRBD2, 6 bases. The CDR3 is made up of 15 amino acids. V lost 1 base to trimming and J lost 2 bases, with 12 bases between them. CDR1 and CDR2 from the germline V gene are SGHTA and FQGNSA. This chain's CDR3 is CASSLVRGSAYEQYF. CDR3 nucleotide sequence: TGTGCCAGCAGCTTAGTCCGGGGGTCGGCCTACGAGCAGTACTTC. Drawing the rest from reference TRBV7-2 and TRBJ2-7, the complete variable domain is GAGVSQSPSNKVTEKGKDVELRCDPISGHTALYWYRQSLGQGLEFLIYFQGNSAPDKSGLPSDRFSAERTGGSVSTLTIQRTQQEDSAVYLCASSLVRGSAYEQYFGPGTRLTVT.

This chain uses TRBV15 with TRBJ1-2; 9 bases line up with TRBD1. Germline CDR1 and CDR2: LNHNV and YYDKDF (reference sequence). With 3 bases clipped from V and 4 bases from J, the junction kept 9 bases outside the gene matches. The CDR3 contains 16 residues. The CDR3 coding sequence is TGTGCCACCAGCAGGCCCGGGACAGGGTTGGGCTATGGCTACACCTTC. Its translation is CATSRPGTGLGYGYTF.

V is TRBV5-6 and J is TRBJ1-2, with 7 bases aligning to TRBD1. The V segment lost 2 bases and the J segment 8 bases; nucleotides outside the gene matches: 12. The CDR3 length is 15 residues. Germline lookup yields CDR1 SGHDT and CDR2 YYEEEE. The CDR3 DNA follows: TGTGCCAGCAGCTTCCGGGCCACAGGGGCTCTGGGCTACACCTTC. Encoded protein: CASSFRATGALGYTF.

The rearrangement links TRBV28 to TRBJ2-3; TRBD1 might be the D (6 bases). CDR3 length: 13 residues. Germline V CDR1 and CDR2: MDHEN, SYDVKM. V shed 5 bases and J shed 5 bases, with 11 bases lying between them. CDR3 coding DNA: TGTGCCAGCAGTCTGGGGGCGGGAGATACGCAGTATTTT. Its protein product is CASSLGAGDTQYF.

The V gene is TRBV2, the J gene TRBJ2-7; TRBD1 matches 7 bases. The CDR3 covers 14 residues. The V gene's germline CDR1 is SNHLY and CDR2 FYNNEI. J gave up 1 base and V 4 bases, and 4 bases lay outside the gene matches. CDR3 amino acids: CASSADRASYEQYF. The DNA of the CDR3 is TGTGCCAGCAGTGCAGACAGGGCTTCCTACGAGCAGTACTTC. Together with reference TRBV2 and TRBJ2-7, the CDR3 gives the full variable domain: EPEVTQTPSHQVTQMGQEVILRCVPISNHLYFYWYRQILGQKVEFLVSFYNNEISEKSEIFDDQFSVERPDGSNFTLKIRSTKLEDSAMYFCASSADRASYEQYFGPGTRLTVT.

This clone was detected once. This chain uses TRBV30 with TRBJ2-2; maybe TRBD1 (7 bases). Germline CDR1 GTSNPN, CDR2 SVGIG (reference sequence). This CDR3 comprises 11 residues. Trimming left V 8 bases short and J 15 bases short, with 19 bases between. CDR3 sequence: CAQRGAQGLFF. CDR3 nucleotide sequence: TGTGCCCAGAGGGGGGCACAGGGGTTGTTTTTT.

V usage is TRBV27 and J usage is TRBJ2-3; D is ambiguous. The CDR3 consists of 15 residues. Trimming took 6 bases from V and 2 from J, leaving 15 bases between them. The germline gives CDR1 MNHEY, CDR2 SMNVEV (reference sequence). The CDR3 region has the DNA TGTGCCAGCAGCTTTGAGCGCGCAAACACAGATACGCAGTATTTT. Translated, it gives CASSFERANTDTQYF.

Only one count was recorded for this clone. The rearrangement uses TRBV7-8 and TRBJ1-1, with D perhaps TRBD1 (6 bases). Germline V gives CDR1 SGHVS, CDR2 FQNEAQ. CDR3 size: 17 residues. The V and J ends lost 5 bases and 0 bases respectively, with 19 bases between them. The CDR3 nucleotides are TGTGCCAGCAGCGTACTCGGGACACGCGATTTGAACACTGAAGCTTTCTTT. As protein: CASSVLGTRDLNTEAFF.

This clone was seen only a few times. The J gene is TRBJ2-1, the V gene TRBV6-5; 9 bases line up with TRBD2. The CDR3 runs 15 residues. Germline V gene sequence: CDR1 MNHEY, CDR2 SVGAGI. The V gene end was trimmed by 6 bases and the J gene end by 4 bases; junction bases not matched to a gene: 7. The CDR3 here is CASRGAGGGYNEQFF. In DNA form, the CDR3 reads TGTGCCAGCAGGGGAGCGGGAGGTGGGTACAATGAGCAGTTCTTC.

The rearrangement joins TRBV5-1 to TRBJ1-3; 8 bases align to TRBD1. V shed 0 bases, J shed 3 bases, and the junction held 11 bases outside the gene matches. Looked up from germline, CDR1 is SGHRS and CDR2 is YFSETQ. CDR3 length equals 18 residues. The CDR3 DNA reads as TGCGCCAGCAGCTTGGCCCTCGCAGGGGGCGCGGGTGGAAACACCATATATTTT. It specifies CASSLALAGGAGGNTIYF. Variable domain in full (rest from reference TRBV5-1 and TRBJ1-3): KAGVTQTPRYLIKTRGQQVTLSCSPISGHRSVSWYQQTPGQGLQFLFEYFSETQRNKGNFPGRFSGRQFSNSRSEMNVSTLELGDSALYLCASSLALAGGAGGNTIYFGEGSWLTVV.

The chain uses TRBV7-6 and TRBJ1-2; D is uncertain. V was trimmed by 1 base and J by 7 bases, leaving 10 bases between them. The CDR3 covers 13 residues. Germline assignment: CDR1 SGHVS and CDR2 FNYEAQ. CDR3 sequence (DNA): TGTGCCAGCAGCTTAGTCCCTGCGGGTGGCTACACCTTC. This sequence encodes CASSLVPAGGYTF. Filled out from reference TRBV7-6 and TRBJ1-2, the complete variable domain reads GAGVSQSPRYKVTKRGQDVALRCDPISGHVSLYWYRQALGQGPEFLTYFNYEAQQDKSGLPNDRFSAERPEGSISTLTIQRTEQRDSAMYRCASSLVPAGGYTFGSGTRLTVV.

The sample holds a few counts of this clone. The chain has TRBV6-6 and TRBJ1-3; D call uncertain. The CDR3 is made up of 15 amino acids. V lost 7 bases and J lost 2, with 15 bases in between. CDR1 and CDR2 (germline): MNHNY, SVGAGI (reference sequence). CDR3: CASTHLGSPGNTIYF. The CDR3 DNA is TGTGCCAGCACCCATCTAGGATCACCTGGAAACACCATATATTTT.

The chain joins TRBV5-1 to TRBJ1-6; no reliable D call. From germline, CDR1 is SGHRS and CDR2 YFSETQ. V shed 4 bases and J shed 0 bases, with 8 bases lying between them. The CDR3 consists of 15 residues. CDR3 protein: CASSPGSSYNSPLHF. CDR3 sequence (DNA): TGCGCCAGCAGCCCGGGTAGCTCCTATAATTCACCCCTCCACTTT. Complete variable domain (other parts from reference TRBV5-1 and TRBJ1-6): KAGVTQTPRYLIKTRGQQVTLSCSPISGHRSVSWYQQTPGQGLQFLFEYFSETQRNKGNFPGRFSGRQFSNSRSEMNVSTLELGDSALYLCASSPGSSYNSPLHFGNGTRLTVT.

The V gene is TRBV13, the J gene TRBJ2-1; TRBD2 aligns across 12 bases. CDR3 length: 14 residues. The germline V gene encodes CDR1 PRHDT and CDR2 FYEKMQ (reference sequence). Unmatched junction bases numbered 6, after V lost 6 bases and J lost 9 bases. The CDR3 DNA reads TGTGCCAGCAGATGGACTAGCGGGAATAGTGAGCAGTTCTTC. The encoded protein is CASRWTSGNSEQFF. Based on the CDR3 plus reference TRBV13 and TRBJ2-1, the full variable domain is AAGVIQSPRHLIKEKRETATLKCYPIPRHDTVYWYQQGPGQDPQFLISFYEKMQSDKGSIPDRFSAQQFSDYHSELNMSSLELGDSALYFCASRWTSGNSEQFFGPGTRLTVL.

The rearrangement joins TRBV9 to TRBJ2-7; D perhaps matches TRBD1 (5 bases). CDR1 and CDR2 (germline): SGDLS, YYNGEE. V lost 0 bases and J lost 4, with 17 bases in between. This CDR3 region has 16 residues. CDR3 bases: TGTGCCAGCAGCGTAGCTATAGGGGCCACGGCGTACGAGCAGTACTTC. Its translation is CASSVAIGATAYEQYF. Filled out from reference TRBV9 and TRBJ2-7, the complete variable domain reads DSGVTQTPKHLITATGQRVTLRCSPRSGDLSVYWYQQSLDQGLQFLIQYYNGEERAKGNILERFSAQQFPDLHSELNLSSLELGDSALYFCASSVAIGATAYEQYFGPGTRLTVT.

This chain joins TRBV27 and TRBJ2-7, with D possibly matching TRBD2 (5 bases). In germline, CDR1 is MNHEY, CDR2 SMNVEV (reference sequence). This CDR3 spans 14 amino acids. The V and J ends lost 2 bases and 2 bases respectively, with 10 bases between them. The CDR3 DNA is TGTGCCAGCAGTTTAGGAGGCCTACCCTACGAGCAGTACTTC. Its translation is CASSLGGLPYEQYF.

In DNA form, the CDR3 reads TGTGCTAGTGGTCTGGGCTCGGGGGGCTACAATGAGCAGTTCTTC. Protein: CASGLGSGGYNEQFF. This chain uses TRBV12-5 with TRBJ2-1, with 7 bases lining up with TRBD2. This CDR3 is built from 15 residues. CDR1 is LGHNT and CDR2 is FRNRAP in the germline V gene. Trimming took 5 bases from V and 3 from J; bases not matched to a gene: 7.

This chain uses TRBV19 with TRBJ1-2; no reliable D call. This CDR3 region has 15 residues. V gave up 3 bases and J gave up 0 bases, with 11 bases separating them. The V gene's germline CDR1 is LNHDA and CDR2 SQIVND (reference sequence). The CDR3 protein is CASSIGRVTNYGYTF. The CDR3 coding sequence is TGTGCCAGTAGTATCGGGAGAGTAACTAACTATGGCTACACCTTC.

The CDR3 DNA reads as TGCGCCAGCAGCTTTGCAGGGGGGTCTGGGGCCAACGTCCTGACTTTC. Translated: CASSFAGGSGANVLTF. V is TRBV5-1 and J is TRBJ2-6; tentative D call: TRBD1 (7 bases). CDR3 length: 16 amino acids. Germline CDR1 and CDR2: SGHRS and YFSETQ. The germline V and J ends were trimmed by 2 bases and 1 base, with 10 bases remaining between them.

The chain joins TRBV9 to TRBJ2-2; weak D call: TRBD2 (5 bases). V gave up 0 bases and J gave up 7 bases, with 10 bases separating them. The germline V gene has CDR1 SGDLS and CDR2 YYNGEE. The CDR3 has 14 amino acids. CDR3 bases: TGTGCCAGCAGCGTAGTAGAGGGCAACGGGGAGCTGTTTTTT. Protein: CASSVVEGNGELFF.

This clone has more than one count but fewer than ten. This chain joins TRBV6-6 and TRBJ1-5; perhaps TRBD1 as D (6 bases). V was trimmed by 4 bases and J by 11 bases, leaving 24 bases between them. The CDR3 sequence is 16 residues long. CDR1 and CDR2 (germline): MNHNY, SVGAGI (reference sequence). CDR3: CASSSLGGTFKGAQHF. The CDR3 region has the DNA TGTGCCAGCAGTTCCCTCGGTGGGACCTTCAAGGGGGCCCAGCATTTT.